The following is a T cell receptor (beta chain) sequence with its context. Its antigen is still unknown. J was trimmed by 5 bases and V by 4 bases; bases with no gene match: 11. The CDR3 runs to 15 residues. Germline lookup yields CDR1 MGHRA and CDR2 YSYEKL. The entry originates in a study of T cells in Graves' hyperthyroidism and ophthalmopathy. Points from the study as a whole: The model foresaw ophthalmopathy a median 6.5 months prior to onset.

Amplified TCR beta CDR3 regions came from RNA transcripts. HTBI primers were used for first-round RT-PCR of the TCR CDR3. TCRdb reprocessed the multiplex PCR reads via MiXCR and lists one record per CDR3 protein. The sample holds about 590,000 distinct CDR3 sequences, about 15% seen once. Specimen: blood. The receptor comes from a woman in her 30s with Graves' hyperthyroidism. The V gene is TRBV4-1, the J gene TRBJ2-7; 7 positions agree with TRBD2. The CDR3: CASSLKTILADEQYF. The CDR3 nucleotides read TGCGCCAGCAGCCTAAAGACGATCCTAGCGGACGAGCAGTACTTC.